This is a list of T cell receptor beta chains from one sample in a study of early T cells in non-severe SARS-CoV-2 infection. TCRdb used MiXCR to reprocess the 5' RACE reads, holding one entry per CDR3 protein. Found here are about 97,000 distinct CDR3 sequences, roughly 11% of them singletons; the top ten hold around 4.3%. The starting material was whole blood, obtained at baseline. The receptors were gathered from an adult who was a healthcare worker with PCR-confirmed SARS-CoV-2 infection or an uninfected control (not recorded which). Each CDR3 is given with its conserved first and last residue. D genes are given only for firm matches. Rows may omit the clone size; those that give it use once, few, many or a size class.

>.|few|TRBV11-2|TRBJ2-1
TGTGCCAGCAGCTCGGGGCCTAACAATGAGCAGTTCTTC
CASSSGPNNEQFF
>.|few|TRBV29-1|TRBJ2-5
TGCAGCGGTGGGGCGATTAAAGGGGGAGAGACCCAGTACTTC
CSGGAIKGGETQYF
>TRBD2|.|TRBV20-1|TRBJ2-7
TGCAGTGCTAGAGGGCCTAGCGGTTCATACGAGCAGTACTTC
CSARGPSGSYEQYF
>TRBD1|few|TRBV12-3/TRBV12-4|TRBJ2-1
TGTGCCAGCAGTTTCGGCCAGGGGGCGGGTGAGCAGTTCTTC
CASSFGQGAGEQFF
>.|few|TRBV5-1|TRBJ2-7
TGCGCCAGCAGCCCCGGGACCCTCGGCGAGCAGTACTTC
CASSPGTLGEQYF
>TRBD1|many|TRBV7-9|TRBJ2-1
TGTGCCAGCAGCTCCCACAGGGGGGATTTCTATGAGCAGTTCTTC
CASSSHRGDFYEQFF
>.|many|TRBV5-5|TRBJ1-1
TGTGCCAGCAGCTCACGGCCAGGGCCGAACACTGAAGCTTTCTTT
CASSSRPGPNTEAFF
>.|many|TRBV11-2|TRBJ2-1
TGTGCCAGCAGCTTAGGTGAGGGAATCGTCTACAATGAGCAGTTCTTC
CASSLGEGIVYNEQFF
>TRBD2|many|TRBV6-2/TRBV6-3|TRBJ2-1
TGTGCCAGCACCCCGAGCGGGAGGGCTTCCTACAATGAGCAGTTCTTC
CASTPSGRASYNEQFF
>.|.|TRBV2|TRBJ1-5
TGTGCCAGCATTCGCGACCTCAATCAGCCCCAGCATTTT
CASIRDLNQPQHF
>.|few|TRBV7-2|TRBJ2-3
TGTGCCAACTCACGAGGGTCTAGCACAGATACGCAGTATTTT
CANSRGSSTDTQYF
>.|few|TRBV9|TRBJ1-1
TGTGCCAGCAGCGTAGGGGCTGTTGGGTATGGAGAGACTGAAGCTTTCTTT
CASSVGAVGYGETEAFF
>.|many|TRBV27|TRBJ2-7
TGTGAGGCCAGGGGGGTAGGGGACGAGCAGTACTTC
CEARGVGDEQYF
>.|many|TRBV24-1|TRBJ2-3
TGTGCCACCAGTGGAGGGGGAACAGATACGCAGTATTTT
CATSGGGTDTQYF
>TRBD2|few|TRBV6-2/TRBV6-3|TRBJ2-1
TGTGCCAGCAGTACCGCACTACAGACTAGCGGGCTCCTCAATGAGCAGTTCTTC
CASSTALQTSGLLNEQFF
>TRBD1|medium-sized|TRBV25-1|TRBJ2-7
TGTGCCAGCAGTGCCACTCGGGACAGGGACTCCTACGAGCAGTACTTC
CASSATRDRDSYEQYF
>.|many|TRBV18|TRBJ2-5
TGTGCCAGCTCACCTGGACCAGAGGAGACCCAGTACTTC
CASSPGPEETQYF
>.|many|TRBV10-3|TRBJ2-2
TGTGCCACCGGGCCGGGACAGAACACCGGGGAGCTGTTTTTT
CATGPGQNTGELFF